This TCR beta chain comes out of a study of response to subunit inactivated influenza vaccine. In TCRdb, the RT-PCR reads were re-called with MiXCR into one record per CDR3 protein. The sample has 650,000 to 700,000 distinct CDR3 sequences, approximately 15% seen once; the top ten hold 11%. Per germline, CDR1 SGHRS and CDR2 YFSETQ. The V and J ends lost 1 base and 2 bases respectively, with 12 bases between them. CDR3 length: 15 residues. This TCR was recovered from a man in his forties or fifties who received an inactivated influenza vaccine. The input for sequencing was PBMCs from blood, taken approximately 13 days after vaccination. The V call is TRBV5-1, the J call TRBJ2-5; D is unresolved. DNA for the CDR3: TGCGCCAGCAGCTTGCAGGCACAGCCTCAAGAGACCCAGTACTTC. Translating gives CASSLQAQPQETQYF. The whole variable domain, filled in from reference TRBV5-1 and TRBJ2-5, reads KAGVTQTPRYLIKTRGQQVTLSCSPISGHRSVSWYQQTPGQGLQFLFEYFSETQRNKGNFPGRFSGRQFSNSRSEMNVSTLELGDSALYLCASSLQAQPQETQYFGPGTRLLVL.